This TCR beta chain was sequenced in a study of identical twins. Regarding the study as a whole: Excess sharing between twins was weaker in beta out-of-frame sequences.

This clonotype has a handful of counts. The antigen is unknown. Germline V gene sequence: CDR1 MNHEY, CDR2 SMNVEV (reference sequence). CDR3 length equals 14 residues. J gave up 1 base and V 6 bases, and 5 bases lay outside the gene matches. TCRdb independently ran MiXCR on the 5' RACE reads; one entry per CDR3 protein. The sample lists around 500,000 distinct CDR3 sequences, approximately 15% occurring once. This sample was also put to use in a study of yellow fever vaccine responses in identical twins. That paper states: It has been reported that, in twins, the vaccine T cell response seemed partly convergent and partly personalized.

The specimen was CD4+ T cells sorted from blood. This TCR came from a woman aged 18-29 years in good health. The chain uses TRBV27 and TRBJ1-2; TRBD1 aligns across 7 bases. DNA of the CDR3: TGTGCCAGCAGCCAGGGACAGATTAACTATGGCTACACCTTC. The encoded protein is CASSQGQINYGYTF.